This T cell receptor beta chain was captured in a study of shared clonotypes between healthy human individuals. To note about this clone: The sample holds other DNA sequences that translate to the same CDR3.

Donors, without exception, were Caucasian adults residing in Nashville, Tennessee. Germline loops: CDR1 SGHRS, CDR2 YFSETQ. This CDR3 has 14 residues. Trimming removed 0 bases at V and 4 bases at J, with 10 bases between. Clones were read by immunoSEQ multiplex PCR, and TCRdb kept only the in-frame ones, dropping some. Here the sample spans over 2 million clones, 85% to 95% being singletons. The sequence was obtained from a man aged 18 to 30 in good health. The V gene is TRBV5-1, the J gene TRBJ1-2; TRBD1 might be the D (5 bases). The material sequenced was naive CD4+ T cells sorted from blood. Subset in this sample: CD45RA+ positively selected. The CDR3 region is CASSLGDSSYGYTF. Here the CDR3 DNA reads TGCGCCAGCAGCTTGGGAGACAGTTCCTATGGCTACACCTTC.